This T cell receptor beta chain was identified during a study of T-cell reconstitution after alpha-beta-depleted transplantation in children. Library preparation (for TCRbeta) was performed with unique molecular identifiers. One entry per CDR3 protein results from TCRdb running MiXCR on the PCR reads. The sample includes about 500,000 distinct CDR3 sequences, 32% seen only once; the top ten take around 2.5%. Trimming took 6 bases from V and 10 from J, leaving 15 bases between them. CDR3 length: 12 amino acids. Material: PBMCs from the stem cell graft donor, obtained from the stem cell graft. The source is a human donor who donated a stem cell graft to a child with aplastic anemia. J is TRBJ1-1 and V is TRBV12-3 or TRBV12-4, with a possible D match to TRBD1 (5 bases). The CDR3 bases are TGTGCCAGCAGCCGTGACAGCGGCTTAGCTTTCTTT. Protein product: CASSRDSGLAFF.